This T cell receptor beta chain was sequenced for a study of T-cell memory formation after mild COVID-19. Overall study: The TCR clusters were mostly specific to one donor. Points from the study as a whole: Shrinking CD4+ clones were chiefly CM and EM; CD8+ ones were chiefly EMRA. Pre-infection memory harbored some responding clones, suggesting cross-reactive memory joined. The study found balanced CD4/CD8 in clones contracting day 15 to 85 and a CD4+ lean in later expanders.

Between the trimmed V and J ends, which lost 0 bases and 1 base, there was a span of 12 bases. CDR1 and CDR2 (germline): SGDLS, YYNGEE. The CDR3 sequence is 16 residues long. One entry per CDR3 protein, called by TCRdb with MiXCR from the 5' RACE reads. The sample holds hundreds of thousands of distinct CDR3 sequences, roughly 22% seen once. This clonotype was counted a few times. The antigen is not known. This clonotype originated in an adult woman who had mild COVID-19 (a few samples of this study predate the infection). Cell type and time point are not known. V usage is TRBV9 and J usage is TRBJ2-3, with D possibly TRBD1 on 5 matching bases. Sequenced input: PBMCs or a T cell subset sorted from them (not recorded which). The CDR3 loop is CASSVASGPRTDTQYF. CDR3 DNA sequence: TGTGCCAGCAGCGTAGCTTCAGGGCCTCGCACAGATACGCAGTATTTT.